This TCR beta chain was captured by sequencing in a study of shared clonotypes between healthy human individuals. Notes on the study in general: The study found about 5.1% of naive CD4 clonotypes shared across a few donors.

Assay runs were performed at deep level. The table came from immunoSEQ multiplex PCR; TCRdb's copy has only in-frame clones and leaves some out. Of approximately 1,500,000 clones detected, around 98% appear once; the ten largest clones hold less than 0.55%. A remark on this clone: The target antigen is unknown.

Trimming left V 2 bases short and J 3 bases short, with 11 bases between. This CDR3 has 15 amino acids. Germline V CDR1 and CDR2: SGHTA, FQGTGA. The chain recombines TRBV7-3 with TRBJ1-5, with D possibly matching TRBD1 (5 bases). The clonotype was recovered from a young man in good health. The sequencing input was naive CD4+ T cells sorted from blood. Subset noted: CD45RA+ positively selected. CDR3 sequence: CASSLAGPPNQPQHF. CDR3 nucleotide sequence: TGTGCCAGCAGCTTAGCAGGGCCCCCCAATCAGCCCCAGCATTTT. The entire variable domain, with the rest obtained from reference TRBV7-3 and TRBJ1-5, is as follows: GAGVSQTPSNKVTEKGKYVELRCDPISGHTALYWYRQSLGQGPEFLIYFQGTGAADDSGLPNDRFFAVRPEGSVSTLKIQRTERGDSAVYLCASSLAGPPNQPQHFGDGTRLSIL.